Listed here is a single TCR beta chain. Its target is unknown. This sample was included in a study of T cells in localized non-small cell lung cancer. Assay used: immunoSEQ multiplex PCR; TCRdb lists only in-frame clones, some missing. The sample lists 9,500 to 15,000 clones, 80% to 90% occurring once. Study-level results: The study sequenced only one region of the tumor. As a result, intratumor heterogeneity could not be excluded and remains possible. Higher T cell density in the blood was associated with longer overall survival, whereas higher adjacent-lung clonality associated with shorter survival. Peak T cell clonality was found in uninvolved adjacent lung, exceeding tumor. Adjacent lung tissue had a median approximately 57 of the top 100 clones found in the tumor.

This material consisted of peripheral blood, taken before any cancer treatment. This sequence was found in a male donor at least 60 years old with stage I lung adenocarcinoma.

The CDR3 bases are TGTGCCAGTAGTGTACATACAGGGAACACTGAAGCTTTCTTT. Translation gives CASSVHTGNTEAFF. The chain carries TRBV19 and TRBJ1-1; D possibly corresponds to TRBD1 (5 bases). Trimming pared 5 bases from V and 1 base from J, leaving 11 bases between. The CDR3 consists of 14 residues. Germline V gene lookup returns CDR1 LNHDA and CDR2 SQIVND (reference sequence).